A selection of T cell receptor beta chains follows, all from one sample in a study of naive and memory T cell subsets. Each CDR3 protein gets one entry after TCRdb re-called the UMI-ligation and nested PCR reads with MiXCR. The sample has under 150,000 distinct CDR3 sequences; about a sixth are singletons. Sequencing input: naive CD4+ T cells from blood. These receptors were taken from a human donor in good health. The CDR3 runs from the conserved cysteine through the conserved F or W. A D gene is named only where the DNA matches it firmly. Clone size appears in some rows only: once, few, many, or a class for an expanded clone.

d_call,j_call,v_call,clone_size,cdr3_nt,cdr3_aa
TRBD2,TRBJ2-3,TRBV20-1,few,TGCAGTGCTAGGAGGACTAGATTTGATACGCAGTATTTT,CSARRTRFDTQYF
-,TRBJ2-6,TRBV7-9,many,TGTGCCAGCAGCTGGCCAGGAGGCCCTGGGGCCAACGTCCTGACTTTC,CASSWPGGPGANVLTF
TRBD2,TRBJ2-2,TRBV29-1,many,TGCAGCGTCGCACGACTAGCGGGAGACACCGGGGAGCTGTTTTTT,CSVARLAGDTGELFF
-,TRBJ1-6,TRBV20-1,few,TGCAGTGGCGGGACGGTGAGGTCACCCCTCCACTTT,CSGGTVRSPLHF
-,TRBJ1-1,TRBV20-1,-,TGCAGTGCCGCCGTGGGGGCCCTAAACACTGAAGCTTTCTTT,CSAAVGALNTEAFF
-,TRBJ2-1,TRBV24-1,-,TGTGCCACCGCCCAGGACTCCTACAATGAGCAGTTCTTC,CATAQDSYNEQFF
TRBD2,TRBJ2-1,TRBV6-2/TRBV6-3,-,TGTGCCAGCAGGAATCCCGCGGGGGGTGAGCAGTTCTTC,CASRNPAGGEQFF
TRBD2,TRBJ2-4,TRBV29-1,many,TGCAGCGTGATAGCGGGAGGGAGCCTGGCGAGTAACATTCAGTACTTC,CSVIAGGSLASNIQYF
TRBD2,TRBJ2-1,TRBV6-2/TRBV6-3,few,TGTGCCAGCAGTTCTGGGCTAGCGGACTCCTACAATGAGCAGTTCTTC,CASSSGLADSYNEQFF
-,TRBJ2-3,TRBV20-1,once,TGCAGTGCTGCGCAGGCAGATACGCAGTATTTT,CSAAQADTQYF
TRBD2,TRBJ2-7,TRBV6-6,few,TGTGCCAGCAGTTCCGCGGGGAGGGGACTAGCGGGAGGGCGTGCCGAGCAGTACTTC,CASSSAGRGLAGGRAEQYF
TRBD1,TRBJ2-7,TRBV25-1,-,TGTGCCAGCAGGAAACAGGGGCCGACCTACGAGCAGTACTTC,CASRKQGPTYEQYF
TRBD1,TRBJ1-1,TRBV3-1,-,TGTGCCAGCAGCCAAGGAACAGGGGTGACTGAAGCTTTCTTT,CASSQGTGVTEAFF
TRBD2,TRBJ2-5,TRBV7-2,-,TGTGCCAGCAGCTTAGCTGTCGCTAGCGGGAGTCGTGAGACCCAGTACTTC,CASSLAVASGSRETQYF
TRBD1,TRBJ2-7,TRBV29-1,-,TGCAGCGTATCTACTGGGACAGGACTCTACGAGCAGTACTTC,CSVSTGTGLYEQYF
TRBD2,TRBJ2-7,TRBV5-1,few,TGCGCCAGCAGCTTGGGGGGACTAGCGGGAGTCACCGAGCAGTACTTC,CASSLGGLAGVTEQYF
TRBD1,TRBJ2-1,TRBV30,few,TGTGCCTGGTGCCCACCCGGGACAGGACGAGGGAATGAGCAGTTCTTC,CAWCPPGTGRGNEQFF
-,TRBJ2-1,TRBV13,-,TGTGCCAGCAGCTTAGGGAGTAGGGATGAGCAGTTCTTC,CASSLGSRDEQFF
-,TRBJ1-1,TRBV18,-,TGTGCCAGCTCACCCCGGACGGAAAACACTGAAGCTTTCTTT,CASSPRTENTEAFF
-,TRBJ1-3,TRBV12-5,few,TGTGCTAGTGGTTTGGTACTTGTTGGTAGGGGTCAGTCGGGAAACACCATATATTTT,CASGLVLVGRGQSGNTIYF